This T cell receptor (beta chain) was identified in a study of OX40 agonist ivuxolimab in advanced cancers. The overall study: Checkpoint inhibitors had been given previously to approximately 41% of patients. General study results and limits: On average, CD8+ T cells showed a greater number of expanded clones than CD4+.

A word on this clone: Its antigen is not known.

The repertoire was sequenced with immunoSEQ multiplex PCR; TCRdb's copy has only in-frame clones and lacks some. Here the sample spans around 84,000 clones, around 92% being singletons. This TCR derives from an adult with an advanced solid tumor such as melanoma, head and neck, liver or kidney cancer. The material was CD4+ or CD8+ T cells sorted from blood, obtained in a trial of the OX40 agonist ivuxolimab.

The DNA of the CDR3 is TGTGCCAGCAGTTCCCCTCGAATGGAGGGGATCGCCTACGAGCAGTACTTC. Encoded protein: CASSSPRMEGIAYEQYF. This chain links TRBV28 with TRBJ2-7; TRBD2 is a possible D gene (6 bases). V lost 4 bases and J lost 2, with 21 bases in between. CDR3 length: 17 amino acids. CDR1 MDHEN and CDR2 SYDVKM come from the germline V gene.